These 5 T cell receptor beta chains originate from one sample sequenced in a study of CD8+ T cells in alopecia areata. RNA was isolated and reverse transcribed to cDNA, the sequencing template. Libraries were prepared by immunoSEQ multiplex PCR; TCRdb keeps only in-frame clonotypes and omits some of them. There are roughly 250,000 clones in the sample; around two thirds occur only once, and 1% to 1.5% lies in the top ten. The specimen was CD4+ T cells sorted from blood, collected at week 0. These receptors all stem from a human donor with alopecia areata.

V and J are TRBV7-9 and TRBJ2-5; D gene ambiguous. CDR1 is SEHNR and CDR2 is FQNEAQ in the germline V gene (reference sequence). CDR3 size: 12 residues. V lost 5 bases to trimming and J lost 4 bases, with 8 bases between them. The CDR3 coding sequence is TGTGCCAGCAGCCCTGAAGTAGAGACCCAGTACTTC. It encodes CASSPEVETQYF.

This clone came up a few times. The chain links TRBV29-1 to TRBJ2-7; 9 bases are shared with TRBD1. This CDR3 spans 13 amino acids. CDR1 and CDR2 (germline): SQVTM, ANQGSEA. The J segment lost 0 bases and the V segment lost 6 bases, leaving 3 bases of the junction unmatched. CDR3 loop: CSVRDRASYEQYF. The DNA for the CDR3 is TGCAGCGTCCGGGACAGGGCCTCCTACGAGCAGTACTTC.

This clone was counted a single time. J is TRBJ2-1 and V is TRBV7-3; TRBD2 aligns across 9 bases. CDR3 length: 16 amino acids. The V and J ends lost 5 bases and 0 bases, in that order; junction bases with no gene match: 5. CDR1 and CDR2 from the germline V gene are SGHTA and FQGTGA. The CDR3 nucleotides read TGTGCCAGCAGCGCAGCGGGGGGCACCTCCTACAATGAGCAGTTCTTC. Its translation: CASSAAGGTSYNEQFF.

The V gene is TRBV30, the J gene TRBJ1-3; D ambiguous. Between the trimmed V and J ends, which lost 3 bases and 2 bases, there was a span of 11 bases. The CDR3 is made up of 14 amino acids. Germline values: CDR1 GTSNPN, CDR2 SVGIG (reference sequence). The CDR3 DNA sequence: TGTGCCTGGAGACCCGGTAGGACTGGAAACACCATATATTTT. Its translation: CAWRPGRTGNTIYF. Full variable domain (remainder filled in from reference TRBV30 and TRBJ1-3): SQTIHQWPATLVQPVGSPLSLECTVEGTSNPNLYWYRQAAGRGLQLLFYSVGIGQISSEVPQNLSASRPQDRQFILSSKKLLLSDSGFYLCAWRPGRTGNTIYFGEGSWLTVV.

This chain uses TRBV25-1 with TRBJ2-3; TRBD2 aligns across 8 bases. Germline V CDR1 and CDR2: MGHDK, SYGVNS. This CDR3 region has 16 residues. J was trimmed by 3 bases and V by 4 bases; bases with no gene match: 9. CDR3 loop: CASSGPGAGGTDTQYF. CDR3 in DNA: TGTGCCAGCAGTGGCCCCGGGGCGGGGGGAACAGATACGCAGTATTTT.